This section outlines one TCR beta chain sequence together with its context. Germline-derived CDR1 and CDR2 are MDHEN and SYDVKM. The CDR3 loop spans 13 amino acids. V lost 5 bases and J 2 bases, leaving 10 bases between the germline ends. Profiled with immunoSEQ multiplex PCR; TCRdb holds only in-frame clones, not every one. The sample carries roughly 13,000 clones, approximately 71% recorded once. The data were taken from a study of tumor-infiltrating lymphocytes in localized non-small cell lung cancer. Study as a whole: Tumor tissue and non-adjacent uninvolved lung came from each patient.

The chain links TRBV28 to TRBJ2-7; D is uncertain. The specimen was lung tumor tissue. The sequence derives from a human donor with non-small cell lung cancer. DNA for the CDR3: TGTGCCAGCAGTAGGTCGGCGGCCTACGAGCAGTACTTC. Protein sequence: CASSRSAAYEQYF.